This T cell receptor beta chain was obtained from a study of T cells after yellow fever vaccination. The V gene end was trimmed by 0 bases and the J gene end by 6 bases; junction bases not matched to a gene: 9. Germline CDR1 and CDR2: SGHRS and YFSETQ. The CDR3 has 15 amino acids. This clonotype was counted only a few times. As yet, its antigen is unknown. Findings and caveats of the study: Booster sampling recovered most clones from primary vaccination (approximately 96% CD4, around 90% CD8).

TCRdb re-called the 5' RACE reads through MiXCR, storing one row per CDR3 protein. The repertoire has about 130,000 distinct CDR3 sequences, about 8.2% of them found once; the top ten carry 40%. This receptor was taken from a man between 18 and 29 years old who received the YFV17D yellow fever vaccine. The chain carries TRBV5-1 and TRBJ2-7, with TRBD1 matching over 7 bases. The sample here was CD8+ T cells sorted from PBMCs, taken on the day of the yellow fever booster vaccination. The CDR3 loop is CASSLAVDRQSEQYF. CDR3 DNA sequence: TGCGCCAGCAGCTTGGCCGTGGACAGGCAGTCCGAGCAGTACTTC.